This T cell receptor beta chain was identified in a study of cytomegalovirus exposure and HLA in healthy donors. The wider study: Across around 400 genotyped donors, over 70% landed in the Caucasian-associated ancestry cluster. General study findings and limits: Accurate prediction of HLA-A and HLA-B alleles (for most subjects) was reportedly achieved from TCR beta sequences.

The study ran its PCR with 60 Vbeta and 13 Jbeta primers. Measured with immunoSEQ multiplex PCR; TCRdb has only the in-frame clones, and not every one. The sample lists about 200,000 clones; around 73% were seen once. This clone was observed once. Its target is not known. Germline loops: CDR1 MNHNS, CDR2 SASEGT. The CDR3 consists of 15 residues. V lost 1 base and J 6 bases, leaving 15 bases between the germline ends. This clonotype was sampled from a male donor in good health and CMV-seronegative. The V gene is TRBV6-1, the J gene TRBJ1-2, with D unclear. Material: PBMCs. In nucleotides, the CDR3 is TGTGCCAGCAGTGAAGACCGGGGTCTTTACAATGGCTACACCTTC. This sequence encodes CASSEDRGLYNGYTF.